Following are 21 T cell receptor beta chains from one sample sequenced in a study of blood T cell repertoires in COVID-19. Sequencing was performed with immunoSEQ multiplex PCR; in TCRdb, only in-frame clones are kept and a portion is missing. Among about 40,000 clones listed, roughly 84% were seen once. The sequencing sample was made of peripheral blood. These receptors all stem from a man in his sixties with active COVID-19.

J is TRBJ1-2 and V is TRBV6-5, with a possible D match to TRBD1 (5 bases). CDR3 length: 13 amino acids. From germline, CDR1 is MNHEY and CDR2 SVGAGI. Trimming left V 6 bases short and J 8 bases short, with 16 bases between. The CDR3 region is CASRDQVQGGYTF. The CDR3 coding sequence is TGTGCCAGCAGAGACCAGGTTCAGGGAGGCTACACCTTC.

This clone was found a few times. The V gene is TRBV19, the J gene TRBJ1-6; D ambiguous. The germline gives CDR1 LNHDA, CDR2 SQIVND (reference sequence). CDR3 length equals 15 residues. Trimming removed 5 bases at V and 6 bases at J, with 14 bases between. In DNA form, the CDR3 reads TGTGCCAGTAGTTCCACCGGGTCACCTAATTCACCCCTCCACTTT. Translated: CASSSTGSPNSPLHF.

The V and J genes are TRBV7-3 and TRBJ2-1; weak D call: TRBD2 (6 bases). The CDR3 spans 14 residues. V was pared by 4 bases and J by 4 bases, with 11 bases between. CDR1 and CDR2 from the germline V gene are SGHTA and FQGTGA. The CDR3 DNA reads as TGTGCCAGCAGCTACCGGGGGAGGTACAATGAGCAGTTCTTC. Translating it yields CASSYRGRYNEQFF.

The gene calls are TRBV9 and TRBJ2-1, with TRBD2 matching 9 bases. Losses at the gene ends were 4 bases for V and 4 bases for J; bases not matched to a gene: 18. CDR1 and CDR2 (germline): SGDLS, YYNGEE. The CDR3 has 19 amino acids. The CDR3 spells CASSTRGSGSHAGYNEQFF. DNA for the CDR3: TGTGCCAGCAGCACCCGGGGTAGCGGGAGTCATGCGGGGTACAATGAGCAGTTCTTC.

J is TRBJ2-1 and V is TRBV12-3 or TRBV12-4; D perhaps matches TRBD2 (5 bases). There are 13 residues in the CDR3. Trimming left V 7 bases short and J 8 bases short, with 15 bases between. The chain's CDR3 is CASTLGAVYEQFF. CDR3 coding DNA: TGTGCCAGCACCCTGGGAGCTGTTTATGAGCAGTTCTTC.

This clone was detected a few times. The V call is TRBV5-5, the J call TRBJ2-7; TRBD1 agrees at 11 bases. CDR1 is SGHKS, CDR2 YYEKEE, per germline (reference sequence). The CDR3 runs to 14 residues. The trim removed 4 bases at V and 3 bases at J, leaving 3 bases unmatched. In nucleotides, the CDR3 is TGTGCCAGCAGCCCCGGGACAGGGGGCTACGAGCAGTACTTC. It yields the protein CASSPGTGGYEQYF. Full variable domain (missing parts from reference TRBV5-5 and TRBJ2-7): DAGVTQSPTHLIKTRGQQVTLRCSPISGHKSVSWYQQVLGQGPQFIFQYYEKEERGRGNFPDRFSARQFPNYSSELNVNALLLGDSALYLCASSPGTGGYEQYFGPGTRLTVT.

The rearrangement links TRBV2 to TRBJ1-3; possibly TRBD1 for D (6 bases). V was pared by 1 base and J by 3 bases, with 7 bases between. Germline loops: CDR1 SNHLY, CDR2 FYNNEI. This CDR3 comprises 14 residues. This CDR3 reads CASSEGDIGNTIYF. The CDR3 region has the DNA TGTGCCAGCAGTGAAGGGGACATTGGAAACACCATATATTTT.

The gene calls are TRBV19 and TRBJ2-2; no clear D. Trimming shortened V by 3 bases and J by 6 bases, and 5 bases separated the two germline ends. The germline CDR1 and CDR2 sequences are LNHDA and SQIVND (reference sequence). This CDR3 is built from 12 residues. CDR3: CASSMQAGELFF. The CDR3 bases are TGTGCCAGTAGTATGCAGGCCGGGGAGCTGTTTTTT.

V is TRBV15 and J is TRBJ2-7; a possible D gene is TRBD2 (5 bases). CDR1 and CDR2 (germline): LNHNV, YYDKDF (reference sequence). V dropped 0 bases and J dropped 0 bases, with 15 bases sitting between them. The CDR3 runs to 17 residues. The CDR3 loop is CATSRDLEEPRSYEQYF. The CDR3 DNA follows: TGTGCCACCAGCAGAGATTTGGAGGAGCCACGCTCCTACGAGCAGTACTTC.

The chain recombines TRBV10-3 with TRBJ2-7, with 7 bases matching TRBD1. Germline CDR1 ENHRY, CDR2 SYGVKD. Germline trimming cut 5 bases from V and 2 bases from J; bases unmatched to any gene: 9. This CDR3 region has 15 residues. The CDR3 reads CAISPEDRYTYEQYF. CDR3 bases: TGTGCCATCAGTCCCGAGGACAGGTACACCTACGAGCAGTACTTC.

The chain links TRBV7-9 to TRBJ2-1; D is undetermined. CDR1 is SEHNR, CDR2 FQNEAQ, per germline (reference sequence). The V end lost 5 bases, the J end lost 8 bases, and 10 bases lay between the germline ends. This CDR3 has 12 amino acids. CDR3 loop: CASSPLFYEQFF. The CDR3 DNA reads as TGTGCCAGCAGCCCCCTTTTCTATGAGCAGTTCTTC.

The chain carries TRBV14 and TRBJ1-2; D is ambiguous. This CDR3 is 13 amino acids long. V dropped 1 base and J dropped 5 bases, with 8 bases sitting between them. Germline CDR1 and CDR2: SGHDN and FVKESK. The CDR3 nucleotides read TGTGCCAGCAGCCAAGGGGCGGGATATGGCTACACCTTC. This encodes CASSQGAGYGYTF.

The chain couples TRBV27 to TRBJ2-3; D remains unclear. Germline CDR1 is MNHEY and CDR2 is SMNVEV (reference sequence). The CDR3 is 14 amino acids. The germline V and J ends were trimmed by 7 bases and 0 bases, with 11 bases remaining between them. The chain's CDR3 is CASKLGVSTDTQYF. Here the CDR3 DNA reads TGTGCCAGCAAGCTAGGAGTAAGCACAGATACGCAGTATTTT.

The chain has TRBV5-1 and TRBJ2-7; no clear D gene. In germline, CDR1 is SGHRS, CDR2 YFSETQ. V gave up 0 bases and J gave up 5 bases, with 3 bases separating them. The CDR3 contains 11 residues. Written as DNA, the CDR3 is TGCGCCAGCAGCTTGGCGGACGAGCAGTACTTC. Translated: CASSLADEQYF.

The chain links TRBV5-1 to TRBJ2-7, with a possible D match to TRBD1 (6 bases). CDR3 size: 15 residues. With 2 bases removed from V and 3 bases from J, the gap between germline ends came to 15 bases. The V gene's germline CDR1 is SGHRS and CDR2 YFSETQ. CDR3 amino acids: CASSFLRGADYEQYF. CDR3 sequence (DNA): TGCGCCAGCAGCTTTCTCAGGGGCGCTGACTACGAGCAGTACTTC.

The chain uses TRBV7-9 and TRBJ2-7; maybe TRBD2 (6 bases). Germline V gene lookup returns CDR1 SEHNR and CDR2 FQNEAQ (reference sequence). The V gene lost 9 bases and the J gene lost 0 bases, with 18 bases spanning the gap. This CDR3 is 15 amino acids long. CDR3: CASGLGGISSYEQYF. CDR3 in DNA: TGTGCCAGTGGATTGGGCGGGATTAGCTCCTACGAGCAGTACTTC. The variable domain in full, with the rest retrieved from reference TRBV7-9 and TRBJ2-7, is DTGVSQNPRHKITKRGQNVTFRCDPISEHNRLYWYRQTLGQGPEFLTYFQNEAQLEKSRLLSDRFSAERPKGSFSTLEIQRTEQGDSAMYLCASGLGGISSYEQYFGPGTRLTVT.

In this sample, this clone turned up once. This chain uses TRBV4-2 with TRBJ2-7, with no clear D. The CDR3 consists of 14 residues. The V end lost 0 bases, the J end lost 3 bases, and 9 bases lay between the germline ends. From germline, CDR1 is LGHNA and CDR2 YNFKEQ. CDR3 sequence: CASSQDSNGYEQYF. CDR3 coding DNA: TGTGCCAGCAGCCAAGACTCGAACGGCTACGAGCAGTACTTC.

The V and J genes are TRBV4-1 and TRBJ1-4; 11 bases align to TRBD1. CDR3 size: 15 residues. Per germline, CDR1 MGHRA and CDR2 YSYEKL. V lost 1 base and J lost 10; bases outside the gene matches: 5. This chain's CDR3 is CASSQAGTGGRKLFF. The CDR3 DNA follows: TGCGCCAGCAGCCAAGCGGGGACAGGGGGGAGAAAACTGTTTTTT.

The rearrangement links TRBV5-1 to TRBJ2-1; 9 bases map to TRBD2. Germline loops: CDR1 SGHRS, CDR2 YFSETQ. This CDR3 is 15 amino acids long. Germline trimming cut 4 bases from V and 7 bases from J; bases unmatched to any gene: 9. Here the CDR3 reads CASSPRSGSWNEQFF. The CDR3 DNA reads TGCGCCAGCAGCCCCCGTAGCGGGAGCTGGAATGAGCAGTTCTTC.

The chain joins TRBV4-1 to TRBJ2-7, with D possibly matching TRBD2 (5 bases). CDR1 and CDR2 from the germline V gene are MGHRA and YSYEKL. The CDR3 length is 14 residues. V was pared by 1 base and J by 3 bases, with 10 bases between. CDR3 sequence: CASSQAYGGYEQYF. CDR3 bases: TGCGCCAGCAGCCAAGCCTACGGAGGCTACGAGCAGTACTTC.

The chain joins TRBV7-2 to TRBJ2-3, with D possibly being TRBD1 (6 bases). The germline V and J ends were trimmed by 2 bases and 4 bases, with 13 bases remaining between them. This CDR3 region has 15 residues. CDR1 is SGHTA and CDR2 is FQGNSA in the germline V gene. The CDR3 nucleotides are TGTGCCAGCAGCTTATACTCGACAGGCTCAGATACGCAGTATTTT. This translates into CASSLYSTGSDTQYF.